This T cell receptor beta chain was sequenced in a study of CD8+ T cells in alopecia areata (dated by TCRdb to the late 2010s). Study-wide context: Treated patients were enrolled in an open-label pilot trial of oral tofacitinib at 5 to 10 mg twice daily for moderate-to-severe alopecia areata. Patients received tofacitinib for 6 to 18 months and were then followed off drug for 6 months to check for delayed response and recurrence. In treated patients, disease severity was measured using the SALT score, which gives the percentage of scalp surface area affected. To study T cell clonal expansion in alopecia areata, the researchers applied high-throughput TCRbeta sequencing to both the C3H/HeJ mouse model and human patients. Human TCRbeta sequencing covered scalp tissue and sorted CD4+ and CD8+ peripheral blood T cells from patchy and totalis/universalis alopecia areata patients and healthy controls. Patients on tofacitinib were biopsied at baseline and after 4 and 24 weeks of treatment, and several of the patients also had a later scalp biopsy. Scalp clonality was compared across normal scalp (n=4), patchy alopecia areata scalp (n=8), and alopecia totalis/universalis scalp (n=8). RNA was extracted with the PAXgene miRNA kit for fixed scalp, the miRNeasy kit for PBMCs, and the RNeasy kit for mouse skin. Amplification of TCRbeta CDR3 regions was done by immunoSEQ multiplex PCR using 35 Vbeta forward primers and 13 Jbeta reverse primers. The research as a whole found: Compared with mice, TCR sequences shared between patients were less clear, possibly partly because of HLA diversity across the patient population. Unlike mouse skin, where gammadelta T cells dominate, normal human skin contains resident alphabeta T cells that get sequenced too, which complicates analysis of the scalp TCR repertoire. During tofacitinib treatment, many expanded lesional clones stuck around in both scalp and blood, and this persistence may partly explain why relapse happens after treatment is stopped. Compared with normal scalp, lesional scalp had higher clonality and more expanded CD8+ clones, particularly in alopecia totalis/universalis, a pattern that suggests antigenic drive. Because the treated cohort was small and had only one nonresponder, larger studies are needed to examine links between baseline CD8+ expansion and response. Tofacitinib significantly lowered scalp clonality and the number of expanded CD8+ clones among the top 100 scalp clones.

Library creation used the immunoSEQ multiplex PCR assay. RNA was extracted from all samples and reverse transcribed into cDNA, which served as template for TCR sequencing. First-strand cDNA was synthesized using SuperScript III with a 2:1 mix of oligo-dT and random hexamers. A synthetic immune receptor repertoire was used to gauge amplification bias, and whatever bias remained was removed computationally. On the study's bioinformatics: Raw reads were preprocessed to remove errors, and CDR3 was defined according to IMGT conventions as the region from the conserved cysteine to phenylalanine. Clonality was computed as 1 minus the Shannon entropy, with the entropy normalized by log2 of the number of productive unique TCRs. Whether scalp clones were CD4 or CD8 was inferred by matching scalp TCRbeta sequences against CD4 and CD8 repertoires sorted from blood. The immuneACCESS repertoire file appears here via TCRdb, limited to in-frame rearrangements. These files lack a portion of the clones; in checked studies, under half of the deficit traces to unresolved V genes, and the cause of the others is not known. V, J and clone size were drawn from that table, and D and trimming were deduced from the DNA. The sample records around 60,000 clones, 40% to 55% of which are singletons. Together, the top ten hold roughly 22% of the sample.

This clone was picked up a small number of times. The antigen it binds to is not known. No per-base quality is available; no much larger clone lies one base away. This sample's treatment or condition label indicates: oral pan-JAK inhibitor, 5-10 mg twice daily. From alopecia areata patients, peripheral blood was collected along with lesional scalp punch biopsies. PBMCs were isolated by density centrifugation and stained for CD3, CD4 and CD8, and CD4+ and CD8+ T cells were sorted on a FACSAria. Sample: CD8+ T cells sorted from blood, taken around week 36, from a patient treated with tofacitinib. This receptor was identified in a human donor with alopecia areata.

The CDR3 here reads CAWATSAAYEQYF. The sequenced DNA: TGTGCCTGGGCGACTAGCGCCGCCTACGAGCAGTACTTC. The receptor chain draws on TRBV30 and TRBJ2-7; the central 8 bases match TRBD2. CDR1 and CDR2 (GTSNPN, SVGIG) derive from the germline V gene (reference sequence). The CDR3 numbers 13 residues from cysteine through phenylalanine. Just CDR3 DNA is preserved here, 39 bases in frame from base 1. The V end gives up 5 bases and the J end 2 bases, leaving 5 bases in the junction not matched to a gene.